This record looks at one T cell receptor beta chain sequence and its context. The target antigen is unknown. The sample originates from a study of cytomegalovirus exposure and HLA in healthy donors. Points from the study as a whole: Reportedly, TCR beta sequences accurately predicted HLA-A and HLA-B alleles in most subjects. An analysis that came later showed most CMV-associated TCR beta chains appearing HLA-restricted. Reports described diagnosis of cytomegalovirus status by the classifier as highly specific and sensitive.

PCR used 60 Vbeta primers and 13 Jbeta primers. TCRdb's table, derived via immunoSEQ multiplex PCR, lists solely in-frame clones and lacks some. The sample carries about 120,000 clones, 63% recorded once. Source material: PBMCs. The receptor was derived from a man aged 35-49 years in good health and CMV-seropositive.

As DNA, the CDR3 is TGTGCCAGCAGTAGACAGCTTAGCTATGGCTACACCTTC. Translating gives CASSRQLSYGYTF. The V and J genes are TRBV2 and TRBJ1-2; D perhaps matches TRBD1 (5 bases). The CDR3 has 13 residues. The V and J ends lost 5 bases and 4 bases respectively, with 11 bases between them. Germline loops: CDR1 SNHLY, CDR2 FYNNEI.